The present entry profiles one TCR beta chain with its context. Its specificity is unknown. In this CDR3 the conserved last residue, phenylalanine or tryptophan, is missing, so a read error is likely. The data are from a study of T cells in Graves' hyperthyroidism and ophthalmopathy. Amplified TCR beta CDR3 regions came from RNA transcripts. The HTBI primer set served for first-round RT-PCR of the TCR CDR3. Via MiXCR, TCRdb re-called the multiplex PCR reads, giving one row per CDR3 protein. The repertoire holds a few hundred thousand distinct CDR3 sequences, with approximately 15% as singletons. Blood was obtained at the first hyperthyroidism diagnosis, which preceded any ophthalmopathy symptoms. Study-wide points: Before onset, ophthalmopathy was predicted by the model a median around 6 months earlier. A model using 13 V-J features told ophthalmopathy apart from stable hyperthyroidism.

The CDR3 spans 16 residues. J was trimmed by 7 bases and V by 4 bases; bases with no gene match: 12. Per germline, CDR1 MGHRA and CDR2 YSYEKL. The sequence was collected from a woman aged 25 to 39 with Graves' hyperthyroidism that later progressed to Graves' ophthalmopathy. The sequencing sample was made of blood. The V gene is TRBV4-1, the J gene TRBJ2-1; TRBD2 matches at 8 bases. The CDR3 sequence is CASSLESAGGGNEQFS. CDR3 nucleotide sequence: TGCGCCAGCAGCCTTGAATCGGCGGGAGGTGGTAATGAGCAGTTCTCC.